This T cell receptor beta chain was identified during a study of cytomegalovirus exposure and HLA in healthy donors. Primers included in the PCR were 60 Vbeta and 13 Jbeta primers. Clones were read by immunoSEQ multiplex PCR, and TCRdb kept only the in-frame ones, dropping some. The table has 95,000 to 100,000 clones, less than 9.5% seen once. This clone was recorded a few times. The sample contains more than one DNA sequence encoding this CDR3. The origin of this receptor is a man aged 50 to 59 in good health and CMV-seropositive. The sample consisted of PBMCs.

The CDR3 protein is CASSLGRGNTEAFF. CDR3 sequence (DNA): TGCGCCAGCAGCTTGGGTCGGGGAAACACTGAAGCTTTCTTT. V usage is TRBV5-1 and J usage is TRBJ1-1; D remains unclear. This CDR3 has 14 amino acids. CDR1 and CDR2 (germline): SGHRS, YFSETQ. The germline V and J ends were trimmed by 0 bases and 2 bases, with 8 bases remaining between them. The variable domain in full, completed from reference TRBV5-1 and TRBJ1-1, reads KAGVTQTPRYLIKTRGQQVTLSCSPISGHRSVSWYQQTPGQGLQFLFEYFSETQRNKGNFPGRFSGRQFSNSRSEMNVSTLELGDSALYLCASSLGRGNTEAFFGQGTRLTVV.